This T cell receptor beta chain was identified in a study of Graves' ophthalmopathy and Graves' hyperthyroidism. Moderate-to-severe activity, CAS at least 3, NOSPECS at least 4 and duration under 3 months characterized donors with ophthalmopathy. Other autoimmune diseases, uncontrolled infections, pregnancy or lactation led to the exclusion of patients. Establishment of the diagnosis relied upon clinical symptoms, serum thyroxine, TRAb, thyroid ultrasound and orbital computed tomography. Fresh peripheral blood (approximately 10 ml) yielded the PBMCs. Germline CDR1 reads SGHAT; CDR2 reads FQNNGV. V lost 5 bases and J lost 3; bases outside the gene matches: 4. The CDR3 runs to 14 residues. CDR3 regions of TCR beta were amplified from RNA transcripts. HTBI primers were used in a first-round RT-PCR, which preceded a second-round multiplex PCR. One entry per CDR3 protein results from TCRdb running MiXCR on the multiplex PCR reads. The sample contains 150,000 to 200,000 distinct CDR3 sequences, 39% of which appear only once.

The specimen sequenced was peripheral blood. The sequence came from a man aged 25 to 40 with Graves' ophthalmopathy. The J gene is TRBJ2-7, the V gene TRBV11-2, with TRBD2 matching over 10 bases. The CDR3 DNA follows: TGTGCCAGCAGCCCACTAGCGGGGATCTACGAGCAGTACTTC. Translated, it gives CASSPLAGIYEQYF. Full variable domain (missing parts from reference TRBV11-2 and TRBJ2-7): EAGVAQSPRYKIIEKRQSVAFWCNPISGHATLYWYQQILGQGPKLLIQFQNNGVVDDSQLPKDRFSAERLKGVDSTLKIQPAKLEDSAVYLCASSPLAGIYEQYFGPGTRLTVT.